The 25 T cell receptor beta chains below all came from one sample that was sequenced in a study of shared clonotypes between healthy human individuals. Sequenced by immunoSEQ multiplex PCR; TCRdb stores in-frame clones only, minus some. The top ten clones hold nearly 1.5% of a sample with approximately 940,000 clones, 76% of them seen once. Material: memory CD4+ T cells sorted from blood. The subset here: CD45RA-negative fraction. These TCRs come from a man aged 18 to 35 in good health.

Only one count was recorded for this clone. The chain uses TRBV5-1 and TRBJ2-1; 15 nucleotides line up with TRBD2. Trimming removed 4 bases from V and 10 bases from J; junction bases left unmatched: 9. This CDR3 region has 16 residues. Germline CDR1 is SGHRS and CDR2 is YFSETQ. This chain's CDR3 is CASSPTPGLAGGEQFF. The CDR3 nucleotides read TGCGCCAGCAGCCCGACCCCGGGACTAGCGGGGGGCGAGCAGTTCTTC.

This chain links TRBV7-6 with TRBJ2-1; 7 positions match TRBD1. J was trimmed by 0 bases and V by 5 bases; bases with no gene match: 4. Germline CDR1 and CDR2: SGHVS and FNYEAQ. The length of the CDR3 is 15 residues. The CDR3 reads CASSRGQSSYNEQFF. The CDR3 DNA reads as TGTGCCAGCAGCCGGGGACAGAGCTCCTACAATGAGCAGTTCTTC.

This chain connects TRBV11-3 to TRBJ2-1; 15 nucleotides match TRBD2. The CDR3 spans 20 residues. Per germline, CDR1 SGHNT and CDR2 YENEEA. Trimming removed 5 bases from V and 5 bases from J; junction bases left unmatched: 16. The CDR3 sequence: CASSPGQGRTSGRAHNEQFF. The CDR3 DNA is TGTGCCAGCAGCCCCGGACAGGGCCGGACTAGCGGGAGGGCTCACAATGAGCAGTTCTTC.

This clone was seen once. V and J are TRBV5-1 and TRBJ1-2, with D hard to call. V was clipped by 0 bases and J by 2 bases, with 8 bases between them. The germline V gene has CDR1 SGHRS and CDR2 YFSETQ. The CDR3 is 14 amino acids. CDR3 sequence (DNA): TGCGCCAGCAGCTTGGTGGCAGCAAACTATGGCTACACCTTC. Protein: CASSLVAANYGYTF.

This chain uses TRBV5-1 with TRBJ2-7; TRBD1 might be the D (5 bases). Germline lookup yields CDR1 SGHRS and CDR2 YFSETQ. V gave up 4 bases and J gave up 6 bases, with 23 bases separating them. The CDR3 is 16 residues long. The CDR3 DNA is TGCGCCAGCAGCCCACGATCCGACAGTTACAGGCTCGAGCAGTACTTC. This translates into CASSPRSDSYRLEQYF.

For this clone: Other DNA sequences from this sample encode an identical CDR3 as well. The chain couples TRBV19 to TRBJ1-3; D remains ambiguous. The germline V and J ends were trimmed by 1 base and 4 bases, with 8 bases remaining between them. CDR3 length: 14 amino acids. Looked up from germline, CDR1 is LNHDA and CDR2 is SQIVND (reference sequence). The CDR3 nucleotides are TGTGCCAGTAGTATAGGGGGTCCCGGAAACACCATATATTTT. Translated: CASSIGGPGNTIYF.

The rearrangement uses TRBV6-5 and TRBJ2-7, with a possible D match to TRBD1 (5 bases). Trimming removed 5 bases from V and 2 bases from J, with 10 bases in between. Germline CDR1 MNHEY, CDR2 SVGAGI. The CDR3 extends over 13 amino acids. CDR3 nucleotide sequence: TGTGCCAGCAGTAGGGGTCATGCCTACGAGCAGTACTTC. This sequence encodes CASSRGHAYEQYF.

Concerning this clone itself: Other DNA variants within this sample encode the same CDR3. This chain links TRBV9 with TRBJ2-3; D is perhaps TRBD1 or TRBD2 (5 bases each). This CDR3 is built from 15 residues. V lost 1 base and J 2 bases, leaving 11 bases between the germline ends. From germline, CDR1 is SGDLS and CDR2 YYNGEE. CDR3 DNA sequence: TGTGCCAGCAGCGTATCCGGGGCTAACACAGATACGCAGTATTTT. Protein product: CASSVSGANTDTQYF.

Points on this clone: A much larger clone is a single base away; this may be a read error. This sequence joins TRBV6-1 and TRBJ1-3; D is uncertain. The CDR3 runs to 14 residues. Germline CDR1 reads MNHNS; CDR2 reads SASEGT. V lost 3 bases, J lost 0 bases, and 6 bases lay in between. The CDR3 region has the DNA TGTGCCAGCAGTGACGGGCTCTCTGGAAACACCATATATTTT. It is translated as CASSDGLSGNTIYF.

The chain joins TRBV2 to TRBJ1-4; TRBD1 matches 7 bases. The CDR3 sequence is 15 residues long. Germline loops: CDR1 SNHLY, CDR2 FYNNEI. V trimming: 4 bases; J trimming: 5 bases; junction bases outside the gene matches: 7. The CDR3 nucleotides are TGTGCCAGCAGTGCAGCCGGGACAGAAAATGAAAAACTGTTTTTT. It translates to CASSAAGTENEKLFF.

At least ten counts were recorded for this clone. The chain recombines TRBV25-1 with TRBJ2-2; D gene unclear. The CDR3 loop spans 11 amino acids. Germline V lookup: CDR1 MGHDK, CDR2 SYGVNS. Trimming stripped 4 bases from V and 8 bases from J, with 5 bases between. CDR3 sequence (DNA): TGTGCCAGCAGTGTTATGGGGGAGCTGTTTTTT. Translated: CASSVMGELFF.

V is TRBV11-3 and J is TRBJ1-1, with a possible D match to TRBD1 (6 bases). Trimming took off 5 bases at V and 1 base at J, with 14 bases between the two ends. The length of the CDR3 is 15 residues. Germline loops: CDR1 SGHNT, CDR2 YENEEA. This CDR3 is CASSPQTGQNTEAFF. The CDR3 DNA sequence: TGTGCCAGCAGCCCACAGACGGGACAGAACACTGAAGCTTTCTTT.

V gene TRBV10-3 combines with J gene TRBJ2-5, with D perhaps TRBD2 (7 bases). Germline V CDR1 and CDR2: ENHRY, SYGVKD. Trimming removed 6 bases at V and 5 bases at J, with 16 bases between. The CDR3 has 14 residues. CDR3 loop: CAIRGGGARETQYF. CDR3 nucleotides: TGTGCCATCAGAGGAGGGGGGGCTCGGGAGACCCAGTACTTC.

This clone was found a few times. The V gene is TRBV10-1, the J gene TRBJ2-3; 8 bases match TRBD1. The CDR3 spans 14 residues. V shed 0 bases, J shed 10 bases, and the junction held 6 bases outside the gene matches. Germline V gives CDR1 WNHNN, CDR2 SYGVQD (reference sequence). CDR3 coding DNA: TGCGCCAGCAGTGAGTCGACATCAGGGGGCTCGCAGTATTTT. Encoded protein: CASSESTSGGSQYF.

The V call is TRBV2, the J call TRBJ1-4, with D hard to call. Trimming took off 1 base at V and 4 bases at J, with 10 bases between the two ends. Germline CDR1 SNHLY, CDR2 FYNNEI. CDR3 size: 15 residues. The CDR3 sequence is CASSEVGAGNEKLFF. CDR3 coding DNA: TGTGCCAGCAGTGAAGTTGGCGCAGGTAATGAAAAACTGTTTTTT.

This rearrangement joins TRBV2 to TRBJ1-4; D gene uncertain. Germline CDR1 SNHLY, CDR2 FYNNEI. Trimming cost V 6 bases and J 14 bases, with 13 bases left between them. This CDR3 has 11 amino acids. The CDR3 bases are TGTGCCAGCAGAAGTTATAAAGGTCTGTTTTTT. Protein sequence: CASRSYKGLFF. Combining the CDR3 with reference TRBV2 and TRBJ1-4 gives the whole variable domain EPEVTQTPSHQVTQMGQEVILRCVPISNHLYFYWYRQILGQKVEFLVSFYNNEISEKSEIFDDQFSVERPDGSNFTLKIRSTKLEDSAMYFCASRSYKGLFFGSGTQLSVL.

Comments on this clone: The sample contains more than one DNA sequence encoding this CDR3. This chain uses TRBV7-9 with TRBJ2-7, with D possibly TRBD1 on 5 matching bases. Looked up from germline, CDR1 is SEHNR and CDR2 is FQNEAQ (reference sequence). Trimming shortened V by 2 bases and J by 4 bases, and 9 bases separated the two germline ends. The CDR3 has 13 amino acids. CDR3 coding DNA: TGTGCCAGCAGCTTACTAACAGGATACGAGCAGTACTTC. Translated, it gives CASSLLTGYEQYF.

V usage is TRBV6-1 and J usage is TRBJ2-7; TRBD1 aligns across 12 bases. The germline CDR1 and CDR2 sequences are MNHNS and SASEGT. The J segment lost 3 bases and the V segment lost 6 bases, leaving 6 bases of the junction unmatched. CDR3 length: 15 residues. The CDR3 DNA follows: TGTGCCAGCAGAACTGGGACAGGGGGCGTCTACGAGCAGTACTTC. It is translated as CASRTGTGGVYEQYF.

As DNA, the CDR3 is TGTGCCAGCAGTCCGGAAGAGACCCAGTACTTC. Translated: CASSPEETQYF. The rearrangement uses TRBV27 and TRBJ2-5, with D unresolved. Germline loops: CDR1 MNHEY, CDR2 SMNVEV (reference sequence). The V gene lost 5 bases and the J gene lost 3 bases, with 4 bases spanning the gap. This CDR3 contains 11 residues.

This clone was seen a few times. This chain uses TRBV27 with TRBJ2-5; no definite D call. The ends were cut back, 5 bases at V and 4 bases at J, with 11 bases in the middle. This CDR3 region has 13 residues. Germline V gives CDR1 MNHEY, CDR2 SMNVEV (reference sequence). In nucleotides, the CDR3 is TGTGCCAGCAGTGTAAGGTCAGGAGAGACCCAGTACTTC. This gives the protein CASSVRSGETQYF.

This clone has a single count. Distinct nucleotide sequences in the sample also encode this CDR3. This sequence joins TRBV5-1 and TRBJ2-5; D call uncertain. V gave up 4 bases and J gave up 5 bases, with 9 bases separating them. The CDR3 contains 12 residues. Germline V lookup: CDR1 SGHRS, CDR2 YFSETQ. CDR3 loop: CASSPGSETQYF. The DNA for the CDR3 is TGCGCCAGCAGCCCGGGTTCGGAGACCCAGTACTTC.

V is TRBV5-6 and J is TRBJ1-1; TRBD1 is a possible D gene (5 bases). Trimming took 1 base from V and 3 from J, leaving 10 bases between them. The germline CDR1 and CDR2 sequences are SGHDT and YYEEEE. The CDR3 covers 14 residues. The CDR3 sequence: CASSLFQGYTEAFF. The CDR3 DNA is TGTGCCAGCAGCTTGTTCCAGGGTTACACTGAAGCTTTCTTT.

The chain is built from TRBV6-1 and TRBJ2-3; the D gene is possibly TRBD1 (5 bases). Trimming pared 10 bases from V and 2 bases from J, leaving 16 bases between. Germline CDR1 reads MNHNS; CDR2 reads SASEGT. The CDR3 covers 14 residues. The chain's CDR3 is CATLRTGYTDTQYF. DNA for the CDR3: TGTGCCACCCTGAGAACAGGTTACACAGATACGCAGTATTTT.

V is TRBV6-5 and J is TRBJ1-5, with 7 bases lining up with TRBD1. V shed 4 bases, J shed 7 bases, and the junction held 10 bases outside the gene matches. The CDR3 has 15 residues. Germline lookup yields CDR1 MNHEY and CDR2 SVGAGI. The CDR3 DNA sequence: TGTGCCAGCAGTTCGGTGAGACAGGGAGGACAGCCCCAGCATTTT. The encoded protein is CASSSVRQGGQPQHF.

This chain connects TRBV27 to TRBJ2-3, with D unclear. The germline gives CDR1 MNHEY, CDR2 SMNVEV (reference sequence). The V and J ends lost 6 bases and 2 bases respectively, with 9 bases between them. CDR3 length equals 13 residues. The CDR3 bases are TGTGCCAGCAGATATACCTTCACAGATACGCAGTATTTT. This codes for CASRYTFTDTQYF.